This entry describes one T cell receptor (beta chain). The antigen is unknown. Only in-frame clones appear in the TCRdb table, and some are missing; sequencing was by immunoSEQ multiplex PCR. The sample records under 15,000 clones, around 83% being singletons. Trimming took 2 bases from V and 4 from J, leaving 14 bases between them. Per germline, CDR1 LGHNA and CDR2 YSLEER. The length of the CDR3 is 15 residues. The record originates from a study of OX40 agonist ivuxolimab in advanced cancers. Study-level background: Treatment received earlier with anti-PD-1, anti-PD-L1 or anti-CTLA-4 agents was allowed, and 40% had some. Findings and limits, study-wide: Clonal expansion by week 6 occurred in CD4+ and CD8+ blood T cells (at 0.1 to 3.0 mg/kg). The investigators did not determine what antigen specificity the expanded peripheral T cells had.

The TCR comes from an adult with an advanced solid tumor such as melanoma, head and neck, liver or kidney cancer. V gene TRBV4-3 combines with J gene TRBJ1-1; TRBD1 is a possible D gene (5 bases). Sequencing was performed on CD4+ or CD8+ T cells sorted from blood, taken in a trial of the OX40 agonist ivuxolimab. The CDR3 region has the DNA TGCGCCAGCAGCCAAACGGTGCAGGGTAGCACTGAAGCTTTCTTT. This encodes CASSQTVQGSTEAFF.